At least ten counts were recorded for the clone carrying this T cell receptor beta chain. This specimen comes from a study of early T cells in non-severe SARS-CoV-2 infection. Trimming removed 6 bases from V and 4 bases from J; junction bases left unmatched: 22. The V gene's germline CDR1 is SEHNR and CDR2 FQNEAQ (reference sequence). The CDR3 consists of 20 residues. Unique molecular identifiers were attached to individual cDNA molecules. MiXCR, applied by TCRdb to the 5' RACE reads, yields one record per CDR3 protein. The data hold 46,000 or so distinct CDR3 sequences, with about 13% observed a single time.

The sequencing sample was made of whole blood. The origin of this receptor is an adult who was a healthcare worker with PCR-confirmed SARS-CoV-2 infection or an uninfected control (not recorded which). The V and J genes are TRBV7-9 and TRBJ2-3, with 10 bases aligning to TRBD2. Written as DNA, the CDR3 is TGTGCCAGCAGTCGGAGAGGTGTAGCGGGGGGCCGCTCGTGGGCAGATACGCAGTATTTT. This codes for CASSRRGVAGGRSWADTQYF.